This record concerns one T cell receptor (beta chain) sequence. The antigen is unknown. The entry originates in a study of neurological immune-mediated disorders. General study points: The absence of shared CDR3 amino acid sequences among expanded clones across subjects suggests private repertoires in all groups.

CDR1 is SGHRS, CDR2 YFSETQ, per germline. The CDR3 covers 14 residues. V gave up 5 bases and J gave up 8 bases; unmatched junction bases: 10. The making of cDNA relied on 5'RACE with 10-nucleotide random UMIs. Every sequencing run produced over 180 million TCR-beta sequences that came from 15-18 subjects. TCRdb reprocessed the 5' RACE reads with MiXCR, giving one entry per CDR3 protein. The sample comprises about 27,000 distinct CDR3 sequences, under 25% of which are singletons, and roughly 16% rests with the top ten. 2 million unsorted PBMCs were stored in RNAlater at -80 °C before RNA extraction. Specimen: PBMCs. The TCR originated in a woman aged 60 to 75 in good health. The J gene is TRBJ2-1, the V gene TRBV5-1; 7 bases are shared with TRBD1. The CDR3 sequence: CASRARQGLDEQFF. CDR3 DNA sequence: TGCGCCAGCAGAGCCCGACAGGGTCTAGATGAGCAGTTCTTC.